This T cell receptor (beta chain) is from a study of T cell repertoires and HLA-DP antigens (dated 2018 in TCRdb). With respect to the entire study: The study used an in vitro model of CD4+ T cell alloreactivity against allogeneic HLA-DP presented by transduced HeLa cells. Of the three donors, two were male and one was female, with ages ranging from the 18-to-29 band to the 60-to-69 band. Average DNA input was about 200 ng for sorted CD137+CD4+ samples, compared with approximately 1,300 ng for pre-culture CD4+ samples. One alloantigen differed from self by one peptide-binding groove amino acid, whereas the other differed by ten, modelling structurally similar versus dissimilar alloantigens.

Of note for this clone: There is no known antigen for this receptor. No clone much larger than this one lies a single base away; base qualities are absent.

Magnetic bead negative selection was used to isolate untouched CD4+ T cells from Ficoll-separated PBMC, with an average purity of 97.7%. Using magnetic beads, untouched CD4+ T cells were isolated from Ficoll-separated PBMC at about 97.7% purity, with only negligible CD8+ contamination. Peripheral blood mononuclear cells were supplied by the buffy coats of three healthy blood donors, who served as the study donors. Each of the three donors was CMV seronegative. The DNeasy Blood & Tissue Kit was used for extraction of genomic DNA. Genomic DNA from sorted CD137+CD4+ cells and from pre-culture CD4+ baseline samples of each subject was subjected to TCRB sequencing. TCRB CDR3 regions were amplified with the immunoSEQ multiplex PCR using forward primers for 54 TRBV segments and reverse primers for 13 TRBJ segments. Pre-culture CD4+ samples were sequenced at deep resolution with a target of 200,000 to 250,000 T cell genomes. Sequencing of the amplicons was done on an Illumina HiSeq System, giving 87 bp reads that spanned the CDR3. As for how the authors treated the data: PCR and sequencing errors in the reads were corrected, and CDR3 regions were defined by aligning to IMGT reference sequences. Synthetic template pools were used to estimate template counts and unique rearrangement counts. Clonality was computed as 1 minus Pielou's evenness. The Daley-Smith estimator was used to estimate richness. Repertoire overlap was measured with Morisita's index. A clone counted as low-abundance if it appeared in cultured samples but went undetected in the pre-culture repertoire of the same donor. As stored in TCRdb, this immuneACCESS dataset retains in-frame rearrangements with V and J assigned. A fraction of the clones does not appear; measured against another copy, unresolved V genes explain less than half of the discrepancy, and the remainder lacks a known reason. The DNA gave D and trimming, while V, J and clone size come from that table. For this sample there are approximately 100,000 clones; around nine tenths appear just once. Clones ranked in the top ten supply 1.5% to 2% of the sample.

Broader findings and caveats from the paper: Naive and memory CD4+ repertoires were not analysed separately. Limitations included only a few donors, a non-physiological HeLa antigen-presenting system, and the use of total CD4+ responder cells. Clones undetected before culture had an average cumulative frequency of 36.3% against one allele and 50.6% against the other. Similar clonality (approximately 0.41) was observed for sorted CD137+ cells against both alloantigens, and this clonality was much higher than that observed in pre-culture samples (around 0.04).

At the junction V is shortened by 1 base and J by 6 bases, with 14 bases in between. CDR1 and CDR2 (MNHEY, SVGAGI) derive from the germline V gene. The CDR3 runs 15 amino acids, cysteine and phenylalanine included. Only the CDR3 portion is preserved as DNA: 45 bases, with reading frame beginning at the first base. The specimen sequenced was CD4+ T cells from PBMCs. The sequence joins TRBV6-5 to TRBJ2-3; no D gene can be assigned with confidence. The clonotype was recovered from a middle-aged man in good health and CMV-seronegative. The CDR3 here reads CASSYFDGSGDTQYF. The DNA is TGTGCCAGCAGTTACTTCGACGGCTCGGGCGATACGCAGTATTTT.